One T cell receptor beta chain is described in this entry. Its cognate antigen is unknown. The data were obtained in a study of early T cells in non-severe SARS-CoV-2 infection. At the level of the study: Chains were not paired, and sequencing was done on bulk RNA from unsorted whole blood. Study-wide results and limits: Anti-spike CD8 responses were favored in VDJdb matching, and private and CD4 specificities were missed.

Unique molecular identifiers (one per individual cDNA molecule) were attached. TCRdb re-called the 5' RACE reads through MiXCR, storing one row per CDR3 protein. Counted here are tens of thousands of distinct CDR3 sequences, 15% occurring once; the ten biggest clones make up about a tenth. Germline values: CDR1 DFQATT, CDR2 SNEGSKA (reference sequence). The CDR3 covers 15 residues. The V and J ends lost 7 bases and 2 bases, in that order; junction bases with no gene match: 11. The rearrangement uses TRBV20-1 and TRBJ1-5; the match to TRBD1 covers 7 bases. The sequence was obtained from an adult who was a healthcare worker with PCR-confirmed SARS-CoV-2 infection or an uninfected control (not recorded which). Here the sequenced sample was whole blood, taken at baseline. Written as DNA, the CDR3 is TGCAGTGTTACACAGGGGAATGGTGGCAATCAGCCCCAGCATTTT. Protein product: CSVTQGNGGNQPQHF.